These 14 T cell receptor beta chains were all obtained from the same sample, sequenced in a study of cytomegalovirus exposure and HLA in healthy donors. The repertoire was sequenced with immunoSEQ multiplex PCR; TCRdb's copy has only in-frame clones and lacks some. The sample holds more than 95,000 clones; more than 70% are singletons and the top ten take around 2%. Specimen: PBMCs. The receptors originated from a man aged 18-30 years in good health and CMV-seronegative.

The gene calls are TRBV5-1 and TRBJ2-1; D is perhaps TRBD2 (6 bases). Trimming took off 4 bases at V and 4 bases at J, with 15 bases between the two ends. Per the germline V gene, CDR1 is SGHRS and CDR2 is YFSETQ. The CDR3 has 15 amino acids. CDR3 DNA: TGCGCCAGCAGCGGAACTAGCATGGTTTACAATGAGCAGTTCTTC. Its protein product is CASSGTSMVYNEQFF. The whole variable domain, remainder taken from reference TRBV5-1 and TRBJ2-1, is KAGVTQTPRYLIKTRGQQVTLSCSPISGHRSVSWYQQTPGQGLQFLFEYFSETQRNKGNFPGRFSGRQFSNSRSEMNVSTLELGDSALYLCASSGTSMVYNEQFFGPGTRLTVL.

The count of this clone is one. This chain joins TRBV6-5 and TRBJ1-5; the match to TRBD1 covers 7 bases. Per the germline V gene, CDR1 is MNHEY and CDR2 is SVGAGI. The V segment lost 6 bases and the J segment 4 bases; nucleotides outside the gene matches: 6. This CDR3 has 14 amino acids. The CDR3 coding sequence is TGTGCCAGCAGCCCCGACAGGGCTAATCAGCCCCAGCATTTT. Amino acids: CASSPDRANQPQHF.

V gene TRBV6-4 combines with J gene TRBJ2-1; D call uncertain. Trimming removed 2 bases from V and 7 bases from J, with 12 bases in between. There are 14 residues in the CDR3. Germline lookup yields CDR1 MRHNA and CDR2 SNTAGT. The CDR3 is CASSDPIWLNEQFF. The DNA of the CDR3 is TGTGCCAGCAGTGACCCTATTTGGTTAAATGAGCAGTTCTTC.

The chain uses TRBV6-5 and TRBJ2-7; D gene uncertain. V was shortened by 11 bases and J by 0 bases, with 14 bases between the two germline ends. Germline V CDR1 and CDR2: MNHEY, SVGAGI. This CDR3 comprises 13 residues. The DNA for the CDR3 is TGTGCCGCTGCAATCGCGAGCTCCTACGAGCAGTACTTC. Translation: CAAAIASSYEQYF.

Here the CDR3 DNA reads TGCGCCAGCAGCCGGACGGCTATCGGACAGGGGGGATCTGAAGCTTTCTTT. Translating gives CASSRTAIGQGGSEAFF. The rearrangement links TRBV4-1 to TRBJ1-1, with 10 bases matching TRBD1. CDR3 length: 17 amino acids. Germline-derived CDR1 and CDR2 are MGHRA and YSYEKL. V lost 4 bases to trimming and J lost 6 bases; unmatched junction nucleotides: 14.

The chain links TRBV9 to TRBJ1-2, with 8 bases lining up with TRBD1. The CDR3 runs 16 residues. Germline assignment: CDR1 SGDLS and CDR2 YYNGEE. The junction had 7 bases not matched to a gene; V was cut back by 0 bases and J by 3 bases. This CDR3 is CASSVEVWTGYYGYTF. CDR3 coding DNA: TGTGCCAGCAGCGTAGAAGTCTGGACAGGGTACTATGGCTACACCTTC.

V and J are TRBV6-4 and TRBJ1-2, with 8 bases lining up with TRBD1. Germline CDR1 MRHNA, CDR2 SNTAGT. The J segment lost 4 bases and the V segment lost 2 bases, leaving 9 bases of the junction unmatched. The CDR3 sequence is 16 residues long. Written as DNA, the CDR3 is TGTGCCAGCAGTGACCAACCAATGGACAGGGTCTATGGCTACACCTTC. Its protein is CASSDQPMDRVYGYTF.

V gene TRBV5-4 combines with J gene TRBJ2-4, with a tentative D call TRBD1 (5 bases). V was clipped by 0 bases and J by 6 bases, with 16 bases between them. The CDR3 extends over 16 amino acids. Germline CDR1 reads SGHNT; CDR2 reads YYREEE (reference sequence). CDR3 bases: TGTGCCAGCAGCTTGGATTACCAGGGTTGGGGAAACATTCAGTACTTC. This encodes CASSLDYQGWGNIQYF. The entire variable domain, with the rest obtained from reference TRBV5-4 and TRBJ2-4, is as follows: ETGVTQSPTHLIKTRGQQVTLRCSSQSGHNTVSWYQQALGQGPQFIFQYYREEENGRGNFPPRFSGLQFPNYSSELNVNALELDDSALYLCASSLDYQGWGNIQYFGAGTRLSVL.

This clone was observed a few times. This chain connects TRBV28 to TRBJ1-5; D remains ambiguous. Germline lookup yields CDR1 MDHEN and CDR2 SYDVKM. Trimming took 2 bases from V and 1 from J, leaving 15 bases between them. The CDR3 runs 17 residues. CDR3 in DNA: TGTGCCAGCAGTTTAGCGGGCCTCCTTCTCAGCAATCAGCCCCAGCATTTT. Translated: CASSLAGLLLSNQPQHF.

The chain has TRBV7-2 and TRBJ1-5; the D is unclear. There are 14 residues in the CDR3. Trimming shortened V by 3 bases and J by 5 bases, and 11 bases separated the two germline ends. Germline values: CDR1 SGHTA, CDR2 FQGNSA. The CDR3 here is CASSFGNDDQPQHF. DNA for the CDR3: TGTGCCAGCAGCTTCGGGAACGATGATCAGCCCCAGCATTTT.

The chain joins TRBV2 to TRBJ2-3; weak D call: TRBD2 (5 bases). Trimming stripped 2 bases from V and 4 bases from J, with 10 bases between. Per germline, CDR1 SNHLY and CDR2 FYNNEI. CDR3 length: 14 amino acids. CDR3 nucleotide sequence: TGTGCCAGCAGTGAATCGGGGAGCCCAGATACGCAGTATTTT. Protein: CASSESGSPDTQYF.

The V call is TRBV27, the J call TRBJ1-4; the match to TRBD1 covers 9 bases. Germline CDR1 and CDR2: MNHEY and SMNVEV (reference sequence). The CDR3 contains 16 residues. The trim removed 7 bases at V and 3 bases at J, leaving 9 bases unmatched. Written as DNA, the CDR3 is TGTGCCAGCACCCCGGGACAGGGATCCCCTAATGAAAAACTGTTTTTT. It translates to CASTPGQGSPNEKLFF.

This chain connects TRBV5-1 to TRBJ2-3; possible D gene TRBD2, 6 bases. V gave up 4 bases and J gave up 3 bases, with 21 bases separating them. CDR1 is SGHRS and CDR2 is YFSETQ in the germline V gene. The CDR3 loop spans 17 amino acids. The CDR3 loop reads CASSASFWEDITDTQYF. The DNA for the CDR3 is TGCGCCAGCAGCGCGTCGTTTTGGGAGGATATTACAGATACGCAGTATTTT.

The chain recombines TRBV2 with TRBJ1-3; 10 bases are a match to TRBD1. The J segment lost 2 bases and the V segment lost 7 bases, leaving 8 bases of the junction unmatched. The CDR3 loop spans 16 amino acids. The V gene's germline CDR1 is SNHLY and CDR2 FYNNEI. The CDR3 coding sequence is TGTGCCAGCATTCGGGACAGGGGAACTACTGGAAACACCATATATTTT. Translating gives CASIRDRGTTGNTIYF.